What follows are 6 T cell receptor beta chains derived from one specimen sequenced in a study of cytomegalovirus exposure and HLA in healthy donors. TCRdb's table, derived via immunoSEQ multiplex PCR, lists solely in-frame clones and lacks some. This table has more than 300,000 clones, just over 85% appearing once. The sample consisted of PBMCs. The origin of the receptors is a woman aged 18-30 years in good health and CMV-seronegative.

This clone has only a few counts. The rearrangement links TRBV7-2 to TRBJ2-7; TRBD2 aligns across 8 bases. This CDR3 comprises 15 residues. V trimming: 3 bases; J trimming: 2 bases; junction bases outside the gene matches: 6. Germline-derived CDR1 and CDR2 are SGHTA and FQGNSA. CDR3 protein: CASSFAGGFAYEQYF. The CDR3 DNA follows: TGTGCCAGCAGCTTTGCGGGGGGATTTGCCTACGAGCAGTACTTC. Complete variable domain (other parts from reference TRBV7-2 and TRBJ2-7): GAGVSQSPSNKVTEKGKDVELRCDPISGHTALYWYRQSLGQGLEFLIYFQGNSAPDKSGLPSDRFSAERTGGSVSTLTIQRTQQEDSAVYLCASSFAGGFAYEQYFGPGTRLTVT.

The J gene is TRBJ1-1, the V gene TRBV29-1, with 7 bases aligning to TRBD1. Germline lookup yields CDR1 SQVTM and CDR2 ANQGSEA. CDR3 length: 11 amino acids. V shed 6 bases and J 11 bases; nucleotides not matched to a gene: 9. CDR3 sequence reads: CSVATGVRAFF. The CDR3 nucleotides are TGCAGCGTCGCCACAGGGGTGAGGGCTTTCTTT.

This clone was detected only once. V and J are TRBV27 and TRBJ1-1; maybe TRBD1 (5 bases). Trimming stripped 7 bases from V and 3 bases from J, with 27 bases between. The CDR3 runs to 18 residues. Per the germline V gene, CDR1 is MNHEY and CDR2 is SMNVEV (reference sequence). For the CDR3, the DNA is TGTGCCAGCACCTTTAGGGTGACCGGGCCCGGGGGGTACACTGAAGCTTTCTTT. This sequence encodes CASTFRVTGPGGYTEAFF.

This clone appeared a few times. V usage is TRBV9 and J usage is TRBJ1-2, with a weak D call TRBD1 (5 bases). The CDR3 has 14 amino acids. With 4 bases removed from V and 3 bases from J, the gap between germline ends came to 13 bases. Looked up from germline, CDR1 is SGDLS and CDR2 is YYNGEE. The DNA for the CDR3 is TGTGCCAGCAGCAATAGAGCAGGGCACTATGGCTACACCTTC. This encodes CASSNRAGHYGYTF.

The chain combines TRBV10-2 with TRBJ2-6, with 7 nucleotides matching TRBD1. In germline, CDR1 is WSHSY, CDR2 SAAADI. This CDR3 contains 19 residues. The trim removed 8 bases at V and 3 bases at J, leaving 19 bases unmatched. CDR3 loop: CASLEGPNRGRDGANVLTF. The DNA of the CDR3 is TGCGCCAGCCTCGAGGGTCCAAACAGGGGAAGGGATGGGGCCAACGTCCTGACTTTC.

The genes are TRBV27 and TRBJ2-1; D perhaps matches TRBD1 (6 bases). The CDR3 sequence is 16 residues long. From germline, CDR1 is MNHEY and CDR2 SMNVEV (reference sequence). Trimming stripped 2 bases from V and 3 bases from J, with 14 bases between. The CDR3 nucleotides are TGTGCCAGCAGTTTAGCCCGGGGCAGGGGCTACAATGAGCAGTTCTTC. Its protein product is CASSLARGRGYNEQFF.